This T cell receptor beta chain was profiled in a study of cytomegalovirus exposure and HLA in healthy donors (TCRdb year 2017). For the study in its entirety: In an earlier analysis of roughly 500 of the donors, about 260 Gb of sequence data and 100 million or so unique TCR beta sequences from 150 million to 200 million T cells were reported. An early release that covered fewer than 800 HLA-typed donors contained around 300 gigabases of sequencing data and 75 million to 100 million unique TCR sequences. Of the 300 to 450 genotyped donors, 65% to 90% fell in the genetic ancestry cluster associated with self-reported Caucasian donors. The study was designed to test whether signatures of past pathogen exposure could be identified by cataloging public T cell receptors. Using immunosequencing, the study profiled T cell repertoires from 550 to 750 subjects and related those repertoires to cytomegalovirus serostatus. Along with the roughly 710-subject first cohort, a separate validation cohort of roughly 110 different subjects was used. To predict cytomegalovirus infection status, the study brought together high-throughput TCR immunosequencing, statistical association of individual TCRs with disease status, and machine learning. A later analysis re-analyzed previously published TCR beta repertoires from roughly 690 donors and added high-resolution HLA genotyping to study TCR occurrence patterns. Rather than drawing on any new phenotypic data, the later analysis identified candidate immune exposures from TCR beta sequences and the way those sequences occurred across donors. In an earlier analysis of 550 to 700 of the donors, high-throughput TCR beta sequencing was used to judge whether each TCR beta V gene segment behaved as functional or pseudogenic. Donor age, sex, ethnicity and CMV serostatus were collected together with the repertoire data. A later genetic analysis took genome-wide SNP genotypes for about 55% of the 666 donors and used that subset as a discovery cohort. All discovery cohort repertoires had been generated on a single sequencing platform. HLA typing covered class I and class II loci at four-digit resolution. The number of donors typed differed by locus, with roughly 629-640 for A, B, C, DRB1 and DQB1, 522 for DQA1, over 600 for DPA1, and roughly 450 for DPB1. Roughly 5 DR-DQ haplotypes were handled as single units for association and clustering, since linkage in the cohort was strong. Across approximately 420 genotyped donors of the cohort, an average of about 240,000 unique TCR beta nucleotide sequences per donor were sequenced, and approximately 19% of those sequences were non-productive.

Library generation was performed with the immunoSEQ multiplex PCR assay. For the multiplex PCR, a mixture combining 60 forward primers for TCR Vbeta segments and 13 reverse primers for TCR Jbeta segments was used. Amplification of the CDR3 region of rearranged TCR beta genes was performed with a multiplex PCR assay on genomic DNA. On the Illumina HiSeq System, the amplified TCR beta libraries were sequenced as 87-base-pair reads. The paper's data handling went like this. In a later analysis, approximately 74 million unique TCR beta chains were counted across the approximately 620 repertoires, and roughly 9.9 million of these chains were shared by at least two donors. To remove PCR and sequencing errors, raw reads were error-corrected and collapsed into unique sequences using a nearest-neighbor algorithm that merged closely related sequences. Alignment of CDR3 sequences to IMGT reference sequences was used to assign V, D and J gene segments. For a sequence to be retained, a match of at least six nucleotides to both a V gene segment and a J gene segment was required. Rearrangements were called productive when the CDR3 lacked stop codons and stayed in frame with V and J; all others were non-productive. CDR3 was defined according to IMGT convention as the region running from the second conserved V-encoded cysteine to the conserved J-encoded phenylalanine. The earlier analysis of more than 450 of the donors excluded sequences that lacked an unambiguous match to a single V gene segment. An earlier analysis of several hundred of the donors called V segments functional above 56.7% productive rearrangements and segregating when the between-donor standard deviation exceeded 5%. A statistical classification framework was built to diagnose cytomegalovirus status from the catalog of TCR beta chain sequences. In a later analysis, TCR nucleotide sequences were compared against IMGT/GENE-DB human TR gene sequences so that V and J genes could be assigned. In a later analysis, CDR3 sequences and most-parsimonious VDJ recombination scenarios were assigned using the TCRdist pipeline. In a later analysis, each TCR beta chain was defined by its CDR3 amino acid sequence together with its V-gene family, and reads lacking a unique V-gene family were excluded. As a way to deal with suspected cross-contamination and a sequencing artifact, a later analysis dropped more than 500 nucleotide sequences that were highly shared and had low generation probability. A later analysis calculated a clonal expansion index for each public chain from normalized within-repertoire ranks of inferred template counts. In a later analysis, generation probabilities were computed using a VDJ recombination model fitted to out-of-frame rearrangements, and the results were checked against IGoR. A later analysis scored TCR-TCR, TCR-HLA and TCR-CMV co-occurrence with hypergeometric tests, applying a repertoire-size bias correction to TCR pairs. False discovery rates were estimated in a later analysis by permuting HLA or CMV assignments 20 times. In a later analysis, co-occurring TCRs were grouped using DBSCAN, and TCRdist sequence similarity was added for clustering within HLA-allele-positive subsets. Co-occurrence clustering excluded repertoires with fewer than 30,000 or more than 120,000 public chains, plus five with anomalous nucleotide sharing. TCRdb provides this immuneACCESS table in a form limited to in-frame rearrangements. Some clones are lacking; in checked studies, under half of them reflect an unresolved V gene, and why the rest are absent is not known. That table gives V, J and clone size, and the DNA gave D and trimming. The sample table holds some 100,000 clones, of which around 74% were seen once. The ten top clones hold 1.5% to 2% of the sample.

The cohort consisted of 650 to 850 healthy bone marrow donors. At the time of sampling, every cohort member was nominally healthy, though immune exposures that went unrecorded were likely present. The donor was CMV seronegative and belonged to the group of 380 or so seronegative cohort members. A peripheral blood sample was collected from each donor, and TCR beta sequencing was performed on peripheral blood mononuclear cells. Genomic DNA was extracted from the blood cell samples with the Qiagen DNeasy Blood Extraction Kit. Here is what the overall study found, with its caveats: The 87-base-pair reads could not distinguish some IMGT-functional V segments, including TRBV6-2 and TRBV6-3, so those segments were excluded. Strong co-occurrence of HLA alleles, especially DR and DQ, made assigning TCR associations to individual alleles difficult. In a later analysis, most CMV-associated TCR beta chains were found to appear HLA-restricted, with HLA associations seemingly driven largely by CMV exposure. A group of highly shared sequence variants was considered likely to be a technical artifact of the sequencing pipeline. Linkage disequilibrium might explain the correlated functional status among segregating V segments, but an unknown experimental factor could not be ruled out. The presence/absence analyses assumed that sequencing depth was roughly uniform across donors, and that assumption may not be true. A total of about 180 TCR beta chains were listed by the study as associated with cytomegalovirus. The classifier was reported to diagnose cytomegalovirus status with high specificity and sensitivity in both the original cohort and the validation cohort. The earlier analysis of 587 of the donors excluded approximately 17 rarely observed V segments, including chromosome 9 orphons, because counts were too low. A later analysis found that HLA-associated TCR beta chains were more clonally expanded and had lower generation probabilities than equally common non-associated chains. A further reported finding was that TCR beta sequences accurately predicted the HLA-A and HLA-B alleles for most subjects in the first cohort. While some public TCRs were present in many individuals, most TCR sequences turned up only very rarely across donors. In a later genetic analysis, fewer N-insertions in productive TCRs were reported among donors in an Asian-associated ancestry cluster than the roughly 700-donor mean. The cohort was sequenced for TCR beta chains only, and without alpha or paired-chain data the features that could be detected were limited. An earlier analysis of approximately 540 of the donors showed that most TCR beta V segments appeared in productive rearrangements either about 87% or about 30% of the time, which broadly matched IMGT annotations. In a later analysis, about 16,000 TCR beta sequences were associated with specific HLA alleles at a false discovery rate of 0.05. A later analysis reported that several top co-occurrence clusters appeared linked to parvovirus B19, influenza, CMV and Epstein-Barr virus. Because HLA typing was missing for some donors at each locus, association tests included only the typed subset. It was suggested by the authors that the approach could potentially be generalized to other disease states and immunological phenotypes. For the cohort, immune exposure information was limited to CMV serostatus. Three of the identified cytomegalovirus-associated TCR beta chains were confirmed in vitro to be specific for cytomegalovirus antigens. According to a later analysis, TCR association rates differed among HLA loci, with DRB1 alleles showing the most associated TCRs and HLA-C alleles showing the fewest. V-gene and J-gene trimming of TCR beta chains was associated with a missense DCLRE1C variant in a later genetic analysis, and the association was replicated in an independent cohort.

Regarding this clone: Its antigen target is currently unknown. Nothing much larger sits one base from this clone, and base qualities are not available.

The germline V gene sets CDR1 to KGHSH and CDR2 to LQKENI. V is cut by 1 base and J by 6 bases, and the space between the germline ends is 16 bases. The CDR3 numbers 17 residues from cysteine through phenylalanine. The read is trimmed to its CDR3 DNA, 51 bases read in frame from base 1. The V gene is TRBV18 and the J gene is TRBJ1-6; the D gene assignment is ambiguous. Sequenced sample: PBMCs. The source of this sequence is a woman aged 40 to 55 in good health and CMV-seronegative. The CDR3 amino acid sequence is: CASSPQQTGGRNSPLHF. The nucleotide sequence reads TGTGCCAGCTCACCACAACAAACGGGAGGCCGTAATTCACCCCTCCACTTT.